Listed below are T cell receptor beta chains from one sample, sequenced in a study of chemoradiotherapy in HPV16-positive cancers. Profiled with immunoSEQ multiplex PCR; TCRdb holds only in-frame clones, not every one. The data show about 20,000 clones, 92% seen once. The sample here was blood, taken from a patient who underwent chemoradiotherapy. The receptor set was obtained from a human donor with HPV-associated anogenital cancer. The CDR3 runs from the conserved cysteine through the conserved F or W.

>TRBV14
CASSHGQGKTGANVLTF
>TRBV11-3
CASSSITGELFF
>TRBV6-1
CASTPDRAGNEQFF
>TRBV5-1
CASSPEGLYEQYF
>TRBV6-1
CASSEGQAIYEQYF
>TRBV11-1
CASSLVGAPNTGELFF
>TRBV27
CASRRTGRGDTQYF
>TRBV21-1
CASSRWGTGGDDTGELFF
>TRBV18
CASSGRNTEAFF
>TRBV4-3
CASSQDYRSRSGWGYTF
>TRBV19
CATHNSQWSSQPQHF
>TRBV6-1
CASTRHEGNTIYF
>TRBV29-1
CSVRDRGNQPQHF
>TRBV7-2
CASSTGTGLSGGYTF
>TRBV6-5
CASSYSAGSYTYEQYF
>TRBV27
CASSPLQGRGVGGARAKNIQYF
>TRBV27
CASSPRLASNQPQHF
>TRBV27
CASSWEQGRSPYNEQFF
>TRBV4-3
CASSQDGPGTGVYQPQHF
>TRBV7-3
CASSLRNGAAYGYTF
>TRBV28
CASKTGSSYNEQFF
>TRBV29-1
CSVGQDSYEQYF
>TRBV7-9
CASSSNLGVLLAEQFF
>TRBV6-1
CASSEPPLAEQYF
>TRBV11-2
CASSLDGSGAVEKLFF
>TRBV7-3
CASSFGGGNTEAFF
>TRBV6-5
CASSSGTAYYEQYF
>TRBV5-4
CASSLKASGGLDTQYF
>TRBV11-1
CASSWRREQFF
>TRBV7-9
CASRLTASNTGELFF
>TRBV6-1
CASSEFRGLDEAFF
>TRBV5-4
CASSRGVLAGNTIYF
>TRBV7-9
CASRAGSIGGVSNEQFF
>TRBV2
CASNRLVLDTQYF
>TRBV5-1
CASSLDLAGGTDTQYF
>TRBV19
CASSTPGWATTGNTIYF
>TRBV14
CASSHTDTQYF
>TRBV7-3
CASSYLSGPGNTIYF
>TRBV6-6
CASRVSYPGVDYGYTF
>TRBV28
CASSTPGQGYSNQPQHF